This T cell receptor (beta chain) was sequenced in a study of control samples from healthy donors and cancer patients. Germline loops: CDR1 KGHSH, CDR2 LQKENI. There are 12 residues in the CDR3. The ends were cut back, 5 bases at V and 1 base at J, with 4 bases in the middle. Using immunoSEQ multiplex PCR, the repertoire was profiled, and TCRdb retains in-frame clones only, with some absent. The table has some 120,000 clones, about 89% seen once. V usage is TRBV18 and J usage is TRBJ2-3, with no clear D. The TCR was taken from a man between 60 and 70 years old in good health. The sample consisted of blood. The CDR3, as DNA: TGTGCCAGCTCATACGGCACAGATACGCAGTATTTT. Its protein is CASSYGTDTQYF.